This T cell receptor beta chain was captured in a study of cytomegalovirus exposure and HLA in healthy donors (dated by TCRdb to 2016 to 2017). In terms of the full investigation: An earlier analysis of roughly 570 of the donors reported about 280 Gb of sequence data and around 120 million unique TCR beta sequences obtained from 180 million or so T cells. Roughly 320 gigabases of sequencing data and around 80 million unique TCR sequences made up an early release that covered approximately 650 HLA-typed donors. Of the roughly 400 genotyped donors, over 80% were placed in the genetic ancestry cluster associated with self-reported Caucasian donors. The study aimed to test whether signatures of past pathogen exposure could be identified by cataloging public T cell receptors. The study used immunosequencing to profile the T cell repertoires of hundreds of subjects and linked those repertoires to cytomegalovirus serostatus. Along with the approximately 620-subject first cohort, a separate validation cohort of around 120 different subjects was used. High-throughput TCR immunosequencing, statistical association of individual TCRs with disease status, and machine learning were combined to predict cytomegalovirus infection status. A later analysis re-analyzed previously published TCR beta repertoires from roughly 630 donors and added high-resolution HLA genotyping to study TCR occurrence patterns. Rather than using new phenotypic data, the later analysis identified candidate immune exposures from TCR beta sequences and from how often those sequences occurred across donors. In an earlier analysis of 587 of the donors, high-throughput TCR beta sequencing was used to judge whether each TCR beta V gene segment behaved as functional or pseudogenic. Donor age, sex, ethnicity and CMV serostatus were collected together with the repertoire data. A later genetic analysis took genome-wide SNP genotypes for about 55% of the 666 donors and used that subset as a discovery cohort. All discovery cohort repertoires had been generated using a single sequencing platform. Both class I and class II loci were covered by HLA typing, at four-digit resolution. The number of typed donors differed by locus: roughly 620-640 for A, B, C, DRB1 and DQB1; some 540 for DQA1; 606 for DPA1; and 400 to 480 for DPB1. Roughly five DR-DQ haplotypes were treated as single units for association and clustering because of strong linkage in the cohort. Across under 500 genotyped donors of the cohort, an average of approximately 240,000 unique TCR beta nucleotide sequences per donor were sequenced, and roughly a sixth of those sequences were non-productive.

The germline V gene sets CDR1 to KGHSH and CDR2 to LQKENI. The CDR3 holds 15 amino acids from the cysteine to the phenylalanine. Of the read, only the CDR3 DNA is kept; its 45 bases are in frame from base 1. The V and J ends are trimmed by 1 base and 3 bases, leaving 13 bases between them. A word on this clone: The target of this receptor is not known. Base qualities were left out, and no much larger clone turns up one base away.

The library came from the immunoSEQ multiplex PCR assay. For the multiplex PCR, a mixture combining 60 forward primers for TCR Vbeta segments and 13 reverse primers for TCR Jbeta segments was used. The CDR3 region of rearranged TCR beta genes was amplified from genomic DNA by a multiplex PCR assay. The amplified TCR beta libraries were sequenced on the Illumina HiSeq System as 87-base-pair reads. In the authors' own workflow: In a later analysis, tens of millions of unique TCR beta chains were counted across the roughly 700 repertoires, and about 10 million of these chains were shared by at least two donors. A nearest-neighbor algorithm error-corrected the raw reads and collapsed the reads into unique sequences, merging closely related sequences to remove PCR and sequencing errors. To assign V, D and J gene segments, CDR3 sequences were aligned to IMGT reference sequences. For a sequence to be retained, a match of at least six nucleotides to both a V gene segment and a J gene segment was required. A rearrangement counted as productive if the CDR3 had no stop codons and remained in frame with V and J, and every other rearrangement counted as non-productive. Following IMGT convention, CDR3 was defined as the stretch from the second conserved V-encoded cysteine to the conserved J-encoded phenylalanine. In an earlier analysis of 550 to 650 of the donors, sequences lacking an unambiguous match to a single V gene segment were excluded. An earlier analysis of 587 of the donors called V segments functional above 56.7% productive rearrangements and segregating when the between-donor standard deviation exceeded 5%. A statistical classification framework was built to diagnose cytomegalovirus status from the catalog of TCR beta chain sequences. V and J gene assignment, in a later analysis, came from comparing TCR nucleotide sequences with IMGT/GENE-DB human TR gene sequences. In a later analysis, CDR3 sequences and most-parsimonious VDJ recombination scenarios were assigned using the TCRdist pipeline. In a later analysis, each TCR beta chain was defined by its CDR3 amino acid sequence together with its V-gene family, and reads without a unique V-gene family were excluded. As a way to deal with suspected cross-contamination and a sequencing artifact, a later analysis dropped 640 or so nucleotide sequences that were highly shared and had low generation probability. A later analysis calculated a clonal expansion index for each public chain from normalized within-repertoire ranks of inferred template counts. In a later analysis, generation probabilities were computed with a VDJ recombination model fitted to out-of-frame rearrangements, and the resulting probabilities were checked against IGoR. Hypergeometric tests were used in a later analysis to score TCR-TCR, TCR-HLA and TCR-CMV co-occurrence, with a repertoire-size bias correction applied to the TCR pairs. In a later analysis, false discovery rates were estimated by permuting HLA or CMV assignments 20 times. In a later analysis, co-occurring TCRs were grouped with DBSCAN, and TCRdist sequence similarity was added when clustering was performed within HLA-allele-positive subsets. Repertoires with fewer than 30,000 or more than 120,000 public chains were left out of co-occurrence clustering, as were four to six repertoires with anomalous nucleotide sharing. TCRdb mirrors the immuneACCESS table, restricted to in-frame sequences. Some clones are absent from its copies; in checked studies, under half trace to an unresolved V gene, and the reason for the others is unknown. That table furnishes V, J and clone size, whereas the DNA furnished D and trimming. Counted in this sample were about 80,000 clones; approximately 62% of them appeared once. The ten largest clones add up to roughly 4.5% of the sample.

The cohort consisted of fewer than 700 healthy bone marrow donors. At the time of sampling, all cohort members were nominally healthy, though unrecorded immune exposures were likely present. The donor tested CMV seropositive and was one of the 289 seropositive cohort members. A peripheral blood sample was provided by each donor, and peripheral blood mononuclear cells were used for TCR beta sequencing. Genomic DNA was extracted from the blood cell samples with the Qiagen DNeasy Blood Extraction Kit. Study-wide findings and limitations: Correlated functional status among segregating V segments might be attributable to linkage disequilibrium, but an unknown experimental factor could not be ruled out. Compared with equally common non-associated chains, HLA-associated TCR beta chains in a later analysis were more clonally expanded and had lower generation probabilities. According to a later analysis, parvovirus B19, influenza, CMV and Epstein-Barr virus appeared linked to several top co-occurrence clusters. A group of highly shared sequence variants was considered likely to be a technical artifact of the sequencing pipeline. This cohort had only TCR beta chains sequenced, and the lack of alpha or paired-chain data limited which features could be detected. Cytomegalovirus status was reported to be diagnosed by the classifier with high specificity and sensitivity in both the original and validation cohorts. According to the authors, the approach could potentially be generalized to other disease states and immunological phenotypes. Most CMV-associated TCR beta chains appeared to be HLA-restricted in a later analysis, and the HLA associations seemed to be driven largely by CMV exposure. The earlier analysis of approximately 560 of the donors excluded fewer than 20 rarely observed V segments, including chromosome 9 orphons, because counts were too low. Most TCR sequences were observed very rarely across donors, whereas some public TCRs were present in many individuals. Because HLA typing was unavailable for some donors at each locus, only the typed subset was used in association tests. In a later analysis, some 17,000 TCR beta sequences were associated with specific HLA alleles at a false discovery rate of 0.05. Strong co-occurrence of HLA alleles, especially DR and DQ, made assigning TCR associations to individual alleles difficult. A later genetic analysis associated a missense DCLRE1C variant with V-gene and J-gene trimming of TCR beta chains, and an independent cohort replicated the association. In a later analysis, TCR association rates were found to vary across HLA loci, with the most associated TCRs seen for DRB1 alleles and the fewest for HLA-C alleles. Three of the identified cytomegalovirus-associated TCR beta chains were confirmed in vitro to be specific for cytomegalovirus antigens. According to a later genetic analysis, donors in an Asian-associated ancestry cluster had fewer N-insertions in productive TCRs than the approximately 700-donor mean. CMV serostatus was the only immune exposure information available for the cohort. In an earlier analysis of under 600 of the donors, most TCR beta V segments were observed in productive rearrangements about 90% or about 30% of the time, broadly matching IMGT annotations. Because the 87-base-pair reads could not distinguish some IMGT-functional V segments, including TRBV6-2 and TRBV6-3, those segments were excluded. Sequencing depth was assumed to be roughly uniform across donors in the presence/absence analyses, though that assumption may not hold. In the study, around 150 TCR beta chains were listed as associated with cytomegalovirus. A further reported finding was that TCR beta sequences accurately predicted the HLA-A and HLA-B alleles for most subjects in the first cohort.

The TCR originated in a male donor in good health and CMV-seropositive. The sequenced sample consisted of PBMCs. The chain employs TRBV18 and TRBJ2-7; tentative D gene TRBD2, with 6 bases matching. CDR3 reads: CASSPQRGKSYEQYF. The sequenced DNA is TGTGCCAGCTCACCACAACGGGGGAAAAGCTACGAGCAGTACTTC.